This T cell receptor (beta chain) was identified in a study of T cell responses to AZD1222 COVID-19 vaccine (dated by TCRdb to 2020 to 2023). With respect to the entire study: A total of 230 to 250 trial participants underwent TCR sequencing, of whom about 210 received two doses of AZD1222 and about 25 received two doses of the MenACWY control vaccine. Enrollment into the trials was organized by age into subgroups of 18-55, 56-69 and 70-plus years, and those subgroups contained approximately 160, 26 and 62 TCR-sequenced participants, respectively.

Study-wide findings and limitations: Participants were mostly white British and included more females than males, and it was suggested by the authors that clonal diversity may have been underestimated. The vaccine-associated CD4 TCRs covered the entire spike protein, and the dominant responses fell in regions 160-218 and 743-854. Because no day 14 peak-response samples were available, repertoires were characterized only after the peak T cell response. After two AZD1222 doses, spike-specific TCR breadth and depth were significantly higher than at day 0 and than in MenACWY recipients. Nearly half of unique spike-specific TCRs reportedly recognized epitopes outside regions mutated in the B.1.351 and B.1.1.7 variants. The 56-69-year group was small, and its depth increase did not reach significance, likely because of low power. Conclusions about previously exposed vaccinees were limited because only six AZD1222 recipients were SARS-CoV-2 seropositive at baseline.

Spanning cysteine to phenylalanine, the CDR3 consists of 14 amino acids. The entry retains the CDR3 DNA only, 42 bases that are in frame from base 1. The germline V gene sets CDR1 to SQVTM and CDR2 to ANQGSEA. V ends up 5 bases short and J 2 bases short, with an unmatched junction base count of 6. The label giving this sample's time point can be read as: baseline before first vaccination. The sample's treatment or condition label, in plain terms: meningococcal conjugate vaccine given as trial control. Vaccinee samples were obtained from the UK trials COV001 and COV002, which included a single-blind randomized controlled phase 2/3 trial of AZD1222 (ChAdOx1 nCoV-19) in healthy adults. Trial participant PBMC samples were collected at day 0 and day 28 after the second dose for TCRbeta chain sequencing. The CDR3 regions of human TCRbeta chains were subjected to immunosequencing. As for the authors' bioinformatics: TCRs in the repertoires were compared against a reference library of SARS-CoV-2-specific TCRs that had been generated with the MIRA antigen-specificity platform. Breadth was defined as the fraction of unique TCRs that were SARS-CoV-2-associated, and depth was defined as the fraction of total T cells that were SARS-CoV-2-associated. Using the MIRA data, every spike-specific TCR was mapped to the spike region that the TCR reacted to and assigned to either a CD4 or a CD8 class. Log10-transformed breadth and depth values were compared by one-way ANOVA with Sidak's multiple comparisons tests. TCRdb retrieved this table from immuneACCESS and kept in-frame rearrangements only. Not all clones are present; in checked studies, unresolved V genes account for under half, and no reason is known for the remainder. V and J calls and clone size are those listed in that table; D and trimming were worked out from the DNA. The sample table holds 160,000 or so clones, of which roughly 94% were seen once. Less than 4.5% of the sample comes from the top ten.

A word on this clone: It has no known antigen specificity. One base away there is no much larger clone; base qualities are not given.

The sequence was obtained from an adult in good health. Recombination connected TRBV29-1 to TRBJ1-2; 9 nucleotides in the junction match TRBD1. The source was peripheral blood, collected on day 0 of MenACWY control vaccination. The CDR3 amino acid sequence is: CSVRAGTGNYGYTF. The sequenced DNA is TGCAGCGTTAGAGCCGGGACAGGGAACTATGGCTACACCTTC.